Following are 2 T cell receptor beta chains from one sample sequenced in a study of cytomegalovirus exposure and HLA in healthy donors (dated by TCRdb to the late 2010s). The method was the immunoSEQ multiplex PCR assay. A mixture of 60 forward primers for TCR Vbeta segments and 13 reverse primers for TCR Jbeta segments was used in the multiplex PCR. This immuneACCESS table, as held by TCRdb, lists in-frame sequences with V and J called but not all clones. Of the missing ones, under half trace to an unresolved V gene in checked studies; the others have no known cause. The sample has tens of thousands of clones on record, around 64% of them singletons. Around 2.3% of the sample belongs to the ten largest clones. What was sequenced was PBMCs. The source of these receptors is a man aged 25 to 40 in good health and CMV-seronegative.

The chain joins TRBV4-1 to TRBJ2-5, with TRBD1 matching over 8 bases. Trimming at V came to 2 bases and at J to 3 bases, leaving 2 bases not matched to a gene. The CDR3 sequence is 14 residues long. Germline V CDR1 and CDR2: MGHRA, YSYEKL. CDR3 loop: CASSQPGQEETQYF. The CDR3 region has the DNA TGCGCCAGCAGCCAACCGGGACAGGAAGAGACCCAGTACTTC.

The CDR3 sequence: CASSQALVAATRGYEQYF. The CDR3 region has the DNA TGTGCCAGCAGCCAGGCATTGGTTGCCGCGACTAGGGGCTACGAGCAGTACTTC. This sequence joins TRBV13 and TRBJ2-7, with D perhaps TRBD2 (6 bases). The V gene's germline CDR1 is PRHDT and CDR2 FYEKMQ (reference sequence). The CDR3 length is 18 residues. V was trimmed by 5 bases and J by 3 bases, leaving 26 bases between them. The whole variable domain, remainder taken from reference TRBV13 and TRBJ2-7, is AAGVIQSPRHLIKEKRETATLKCYPIPRHDTVYWYQQGPGQDPQFLISFYEKMQSDKGSIPDRFSAQQFSDYHSELNMSSLELGDSALYFCASSQALVAATRGYEQYFGPGTRLTVT.